The 7 T cell receptor beta chains in this list originate from one sample, sequenced in a study of OX40 agonist ivuxolimab in advanced cancers. Libraries were prepared by immunoSEQ multiplex PCR; TCRdb keeps only in-frame clonotypes and omits some of them. Of roughly 32,000 clones listed, 82% were seen once; the top ten hold 2.5% to 3%. This specimen was CD4+ or CD8+ T cells sorted from blood, taken in a trial of the OX40 agonist ivuxolimab. The source is an adult with an advanced solid tumor such as melanoma, head and neck, liver or kidney cancer.

The chain recombines TRBV7-2 with TRBJ2-7; D might be TRBD1 or TRBD2, each matching 7 bases. This CDR3 is built from 14 residues. V was pared by 5 bases and J by 3 bases, with 14 bases between. From germline, CDR1 is SGHTA and CDR2 FQGNSA. CDR3: CASSQGGSRYEQYF. CDR3 coding DNA: TGTGCCAGCAGCCAGGGGGGGAGCCGCTACGAGCAGTACTTC.

This clone has just a few counts. This chain joins TRBV7-2 and TRBJ2-1; 9 bases map to TRBD2. The V gene end was trimmed by 5 bases and the J gene end by 5 bases; junction bases not matched to a gene: 10. The germline gives CDR1 SGHTA, CDR2 FQGNSA. CDR3 length: 16 residues. CDR3 nucleotide sequence: TGTGCCAGCAGCCCCCGTTTGTCTAGCGGGAACAATGAGCAGTTCTTC. It translates to CASSPRLSSGNNEQFF.

The chain uses TRBV5-4 and TRBJ2-7; tentatively, D is TRBD1 or TRBD2 (6 bases each). This CDR3 comprises 15 residues. Germline CDR1 reads SGHNT; CDR2 reads YYREEE (reference sequence). V lost 4 bases, J lost 0 bases, and 14 bases lay in between. CDR3 DNA sequence: TGTGCCAGCAGCCGGAGGGGGGCTGGCTCCTACGAGCAGTACTTC. Protein product: CASSRRGAGSYEQYF.

The rearrangement links TRBV5-6 to TRBJ2-7; 11 bases map to TRBD2. V was pared by 3 bases and J by 1 base, with 3 bases of the junction left unmatched. From germline, CDR1 is SGHDT and CDR2 YYEEEE. CDR3 length: 15 amino acids. CDR3 amino acids: CASSSSGRLSYEQYF. CDR3 DNA: TGTGCCAGCAGCTCTAGCGGGAGGCTTTCCTACGAGCAGTACTTC.

V and J are TRBV6-5 and TRBJ1-1; unclear D gene. There are 15 residues in the CDR3. CDR1 and CDR2 (germline): MNHEY, SVGAGI. V lost 3 bases and J lost 11, with 22 bases in between. CDR3 residues: CASSYTQTPERVAFF. DNA for the CDR3: TGTGCCAGCAGTTATACACAAACTCCGGAAAGGGTTGCTTTCTTT.

The rearrangement uses TRBV11-2 and TRBJ2-3, with a possible D match to TRBD2 (5 bases). The CDR3 contains 13 residues. The V gene's germline CDR1 is SGHAT and CDR2 FQNNGV. V dropped 1 base and J dropped 3 bases, with 5 bases sitting between them. The CDR3 bases are TGTGCCAGCAGCTTAGCGGGGACAGATACGCAGTATTTT. This translates into CASSLAGTDTQYF.

This clone was seen a handful of times. The rearrangement joins TRBV30 to TRBJ2-2; D gene ambiguous. The CDR3 covers 14 residues. Between the trimmed V and J ends, which lost 3 bases and 0 bases, there was a span of 8 bases. Germline CDR1 GTSNPN, CDR2 SVGIG (reference sequence). CDR3 nucleotide sequence: TGTGCCTGGAGCGCAACCGCGAACACCGGGGAGCTGTTTTTT. Protein sequence: CAWSATANTGELFF.